The 30 T cell receptor beta chains presented below share a single source sample, sequenced in a study of cytomegalovirus exposure and HLA in healthy donors. Amplification used 60 Vbeta primers and 13 Jbeta primers. Sequencing was performed with immunoSEQ multiplex PCR; in TCRdb, only in-frame clones are kept and a portion is missing. The sample lists about 160,000 clones; about 85% were seen once. Sequencing was carried out using PBMCs. Every receptor here comes from a man aged 18 to 30 in good health and CMV-seropositive.

The chain links TRBV5-4 to TRBJ2-7; TRBD2 matches 13 bases. Looked up from germline, CDR1 is SGHNT and CDR2 is YYREEE (reference sequence). V shed 4 bases, J shed 2 bases, and the junction held 3 bases outside the gene matches. The CDR3 loop spans 15 amino acids. The CDR3: CASSRLAGGPYEQYF. The CDR3 nucleotides read TGTGCCAGCAGCAGACTAGCGGGGGGCCCCTACGAGCAGTACTTC.

This clone was counted between two and nine times. The chain has TRBV19 and TRBJ1-5; D gene ambiguous. Trimming pared 4 bases from V and 7 bases from J, leaving 23 bases between. Looked up from germline, CDR1 is LNHDA and CDR2 is SQIVND (reference sequence). This CDR3 comprises 17 residues. As DNA, the CDR3 is TGTGCCAGTAGTAATGACCCCGAGCCGGTCGCTAGGCAGCCCCAGCATTTT. Translating gives CASSNDPEPVARQPQHF.

This clone has just a few counts. V gene TRBV6-1 combines with J gene TRBJ1-5, with D tentatively TRBD1 (5 bases). The CDR3 loop spans 14 amino acids. Germline-derived CDR1 and CDR2 are MNHNS and SASEGT. Trimming took off 1 base at V and 11 bases at J, with 15 bases between the two ends. CDR3 sequence reads: CASSEGPGPLSQHF. CDR3 sequence (DNA): TGTGCCAGCAGTGAAGGTCCAGGGCCCTTGTCCCAGCATTTT.

This clone was recorded a few times. The chain links TRBV29-1 to TRBJ1-5, with 7 nucleotides matching TRBD1. The CDR3 is made up of 12 amino acids. Trimming took 3 bases from V and 7 from J; bases not matched to a gene: 3. The germline V gene has CDR1 SQVTM and CDR2 ANQGSEA. CDR3: CSVEVGGQPQHF. CDR3 bases: TGCAGCGTTGAGGTAGGGGGCCAGCCCCAGCATTTT.

As DNA, the CDR3 is TGTGCCACCAGCAGAGATTATTCCGGGAGAGGGCAAGAGACCCAGTACTTC. Translation: CATSRDYSGRGQETQYF. The chain carries TRBV15 and TRBJ2-5; D perhaps matches TRBD2 (6 bases). The CDR3 totals 17 residues. The V end lost 0 bases, the J end lost 2 bases, and 16 bases lay between the germline ends. From germline, CDR1 is LNHNV and CDR2 YYDKDF (reference sequence).

The chain has TRBV28 and TRBJ1-1; maybe TRBD1 (6 bases). V dropped 7 bases and J dropped 4 bases, with 16 bases sitting between them. The CDR3 is made up of 14 amino acids. The V gene's germline CDR1 is MDHEN and CDR2 SYDVKM. CDR3 coding DNA: TGTGCCAGCAATAATGGGGGCAGCGGCACTGAAGCTTTCTTT. Translation: CASNNGGSGTEAFF.

The table lists this clone with a few counts. CDR3 sequence reads: CASSKFLRARSYGYTF. As DNA, the CDR3 is TGTGCCAGCAGCAAATTTCTGCGGGCCCGGAGCTATGGCTACACCTTC. The V call is TRBV21-1, the J call TRBJ1-2. TRBV21-1 is noted as a pseudogene. The CDR3 runs 16 residues.

The chain recombines TRBV4-3 with TRBJ2-7, with TRBD1 matching 8 bases. CDR1 and CDR2 (germline): LGHNA, YSLEER. The CDR3 loop spans 14 amino acids. V lost 5 bases and J lost 3; bases outside the gene matches: 6. The DNA for the CDR3 is TGCGCCAGCAGCGTCAGAACAGGGGGCTACGAGCAGTACTTC. The encoded protein is CASSVRTGGYEQYF.

This chain links TRBV7-2 with TRBJ2-3, with 11 bases aligning to TRBD2. This CDR3 spans 17 amino acids. The J segment lost 3 bases and the V segment lost 5 bases, leaving 10 bases of the junction unmatched. Germline V gene sequence: CDR1 SGHTA, CDR2 FQGNSA. This chain's CDR3 is CASSPPLAGGSTDTQYF. The DNA for the CDR3 is TGTGCCAGCAGCCCCCCTCTAGCGGGGGGCAGTACAGATACGCAGTATTTT.

The chain uses TRBV5-6 and TRBJ2-3, with D perhaps matching TRBD1 (6 bases). Germline CDR1 and CDR2: SGHDT and YYEEEE. The CDR3 totals 13 residues. Deletions cut 3 bases from V and 3 bases from J, with 8 bases between. The CDR3 region is CASSSGETDTQYF. The DNA for the CDR3 is TGTGCCAGCAGCTCAGGGGAGACAGATACGCAGTATTTT.

The chain links TRBV6-1 to TRBJ2-7; TRBD1 might be the D (6 bases). V lost 8 bases and J lost 2, with 19 bases in between. The CDR3 covers 15 residues. Germline CDR1 and CDR2: MNHNS and SASEGT. In DNA, the CDR3 is TGTGCCAGCCCCCCGAGGCCAGGGGCGACCTACGAGCAGTACTTC. It is translated as CASPPRPGATYEQYF.

The chain has TRBV6-5 and TRBJ1-2; D uncertain. CDR3 length: 16 amino acids. Per germline, CDR1 MNHEY and CDR2 SVGAGI. V shed 0 bases and J shed 4 bases, with 15 bases lying between them. CDR3 protein: CASSYSMAGIFYGYTF. In DNA, the CDR3 is TGTGCCAGCAGTTACTCGATGGCGGGGATCTTCTATGGCTACACCTTC.

The chain has TRBV5-8 and TRBJ2-7; 9 positions agree with TRBD2. Germline CDR1 SGHTS, CDR2 YDEGEE. CDR3 length equals 17 residues. V was clipped by 3 bases and J by 0 bases; unmatched bases: 10. For the CDR3, the DNA is TGTGCCAGCAGCTCTATCCCTAGCGGGGCGAGCTCCTACGAGCAGTACTTC. As protein: CASSSIPSGASSYEQYF. Based on the CDR3 plus reference TRBV5-8 and TRBJ2-7, the full variable domain is EAGVTQSPTHLIKTRGQQATLRCSPISGHTSVYWYQQALGLGLQFLLWYDEGEERNRGNFPPRFSGRQFPNYSSELNVNALELEDSALYLCASSSIPSGASSYEQYFGPGTRLTVT.

This chain connects TRBV15 to TRBJ1-1; D ambiguous. CDR3 length: 16 residues. V lost 3 bases and J lost 1, with 15 bases in between. The germline V gene encodes CDR1 LNHNV and CDR2 YYDKDF (reference sequence). In DNA, the CDR3 is TGTGCCACCAGCAGTGTCCCAGGCCAGCCGAACACTGAAGCTTTCTTT. The encoded protein is CATSSVPGQPNTEAFF.

The rearrangement links TRBV18 to TRBJ2-3; 8 bases line up with TRBD1. The CDR3 extends over 14 amino acids. CDR1 is KGHSH and CDR2 is LQKENI in the germline V gene. Trimming cost V 6 bases and J 2 bases; bases outside gene matches: 4. The CDR3 is CASSDRGITDTQYF. The CDR3 nucleotides read TGTGCCAGCTCCGACAGGGGCATCACAGATACGCAGTATTTT.

The table lists this clone with a count of one. This chain joins TRBV5-1 and TRBJ1-4; maybe TRBD1 (5 bases). The V and J ends lost 0 bases and 7 bases respectively, with 10 bases between them. The CDR3 sequence is 14 residues long. Per the germline V gene, CDR1 is SGHRS and CDR2 is YFSETQ. In DNA, the CDR3 is TGCGCCAGCAGCTTGGTAGGGGATGGTGAAAAACTGTTTTTT. Its protein product is CASSLVGDGEKLFF.

The chain has TRBV7-8 and TRBJ2-3, with D maybe TRBD2 (6 bases). Trimming cost V 6 bases and J 4 bases, with 17 bases left between them. The CDR3 contains 15 residues. The germline gives CDR1 SGHVS, CDR2 FQNEAQ. This CDR3 reads CASRGSRGRSDTQYF. CDR3 DNA sequence: TGTGCCAGCAGAGGATCGCGGGGCCGCTCAGATACGCAGTATTTT.

The rearrangement joins TRBV2 to TRBJ2-1, with a weak D call TRBD1 (6 bases). V gave up 4 bases and J gave up 7 bases, with 14 bases separating them. CDR3 size: 14 residues. The germline V gene encodes CDR1 SNHLY and CDR2 FYNNEI. The CDR3 nucleotides read TGTGCCAGCAGTGGGACAGCGAGTAGAAATGAGCAGTTCTTC. Protein: CASSGTASRNEQFF.

J is TRBJ2-7 and V is TRBV29-1, with 7 nucleotides matching TRBD1. Germline V gene data show CDR1 as SQVTM and CDR2 as ANQGSEA. J gave up 3 bases and V 3 bases, and 2 bases lay outside the gene matches. The CDR3 is 12 residues long. The CDR3 coding sequence is TGCAGCGTTGAGGACAGGAACTACGAGCAGTACTTC. Amino acids: CSVEDRNYEQYF.

The chain couples TRBV5-4 to TRBJ2-7; weak D call: TRBD1 (6 bases). The V end was cut by 4 bases, the J end by 4 bases, with 18 bases between. Germline loops: CDR1 SGHNT, CDR2 YYREEE (reference sequence). The CDR3 has 15 residues. In DNA, the CDR3 is TGTGCCAGCAGCCCCCCACCAGGGACAACTTACGAGCAGTACTTC. Residues: CASSPPPGTTYEQYF.

The J gene is TRBJ2-1, the V gene TRBV5-1; TRBD1 matches 9 bases. This CDR3 is 16 amino acids long. V was pared by 0 bases and J by 6 bases, with 7 bases of the junction left unmatched. CDR1 and CDR2 (germline): SGHRS, YFSETQ. For the CDR3, the DNA is TGCGCCAGCAGCTTGGACGCGACAGGGGGAGTCAATGAGCAGTTCTTC. Amino acid sequence: CASSLDATGGVNEQFF.

The V call is TRBV6-4, the J call TRBJ2-1, with D perhaps matching TRBD2 (5 bases). This CDR3 is built from 14 residues. The V gene lost 6 bases and the J gene lost 3 bases, with 12 bases spanning the gap. Germline V CDR1 and CDR2: MRHNA, SNTAGT. CDR3 sequence reads: CASRGLRDYNEQFF. The CDR3, as DNA: TGTGCCAGCAGGGGGTTGAGGGACTACAATGAGCAGTTCTTC.

The chain has TRBV12-5 and TRBJ2-7, with unresolved D. CDR1 is LGHNT, CDR2 FRNRAP, per germline. V lost 7 bases and J 3 bases, leaving 10 bases between the germline ends. The CDR3 runs 12 residues. CDR3 sequence: CASAREIYEQYF. As DNA, the CDR3 is TGTGCTAGTGCGCGAGAGATCTACGAGCAGTACTTC.

The V gene is TRBV6-4, the J gene TRBJ1-1, with D hard to call. The CDR3 consists of 13 residues. Germline V gives CDR1 MRHNA, CDR2 SNTAGT. V lost 2 bases and J 1 base, leaving 5 bases between the germline ends. The CDR3 spells CASSDQWNTEAFF. In nucleotides, the CDR3 is TGTGCCAGCAGTGACCAGTGGAACACTGAAGCTTTCTTT.

This chain uses TRBV30 with TRBJ1-6; 9 bases map to TRBD1. Per germline, CDR1 GTSNPN and CDR2 SVGIG (reference sequence). This CDR3 comprises 15 residues. The V and J ends lost 3 bases and 7 bases, in that order; junction bases with no gene match: 7. The chain's CDR3 is CAWRATGTGNSPLHF. CDR3 nucleotide sequence: TGTGCCTGGAGGGCAACCGGGACAGGGAATTCACCCCTCCACTTT. Using reference TRBV30 and TRBJ1-6 for the parts outside the CDR3, the full variable domain is SQTIHQWPATLVQPVGSPLSLECTVEGTSNPNLYWYRQAAGRGLQLLFYSVGIGQISSEVPQNLSASRPQDRQFILSSKKLLLSDSGFYLCAWRATGTGNSPLHFGNGTRLTVT.

The CDR3 loop is CASSPFPGLGTEAFF. DNA of the CDR3: TGTGCCAGCAGCCCCTTCCCAGGGTTGGGCACTGAAGCTTTCTTT. The rearrangement links TRBV7-2 to TRBJ1-1, with D possibly matching TRBD1 (5 bases). Germline V gene data show CDR1 as SGHTA and CDR2 as FQGNSA. The CDR3 is made up of 15 amino acids. Trimming took 5 bases from V and 4 from J, leaving 17 bases between them.

The CDR3 DNA follows: TGTGCCAGCAGCTTAGGCGCAGGTCTAGCTTCACCCCTCCACTTT. Its protein is CASSLGAGLASPLHF. V usage is TRBV13 and J usage is TRBJ1-6; no definite D call. CDR3 size: 15 residues. Germline assignment: CDR1 PRHDT and CDR2 FYEKMQ (reference sequence). The V end was cut by 0 bases, the J end by 9 bases, with 12 bases between.

With respect to this clone: Other DNA sequences in the same sample also yield this CDR3. The chain carries TRBV10-3 and TRBJ2-3; a possible D gene is TRBD2 (7 bases). The CDR3 extends over 14 amino acids. The ends were cut back, 6 bases at V and 2 bases at J, with 12 bases in the middle. The germline V gene encodes CDR1 ENHRY and CDR2 SYGVKD. CDR3 sequence reads: CAISGGQITDTQYF. DNA of the CDR3: TGTGCCATCAGCGGGGGGCAGATCACAGATACGCAGTATTTT.

V gene TRBV15 combines with J gene TRBJ1-1, with 7 positions matching TRBD1. The J segment lost 0 bases and the V segment lost 3 bases, leaving 4 bases of the junction unmatched. CDR3 length: 15 residues. From germline, CDR1 is LNHNV and CDR2 YYDKDF (reference sequence). CDR3 amino acids: CATSSETGLNTEAFF. CDR3 nucleotide sequence: TGTGCCACCAGCAGCGAGACAGGGCTGAACACTGAAGCTTTCTTT.

The CDR3 DNA is TGTGCCAGCAGCTTGGCCACCTACAATGAGCAGTTCTTC. Protein: CASSLATYNEQFF. The chain links TRBV5-6 to TRBJ2-1; no clear D. Germline CDR1 reads SGHDT; CDR2 reads YYEEEE. Trimming stripped 0 bases from V and 2 bases from J, with 3 bases between. CDR3 size: 13 residues.